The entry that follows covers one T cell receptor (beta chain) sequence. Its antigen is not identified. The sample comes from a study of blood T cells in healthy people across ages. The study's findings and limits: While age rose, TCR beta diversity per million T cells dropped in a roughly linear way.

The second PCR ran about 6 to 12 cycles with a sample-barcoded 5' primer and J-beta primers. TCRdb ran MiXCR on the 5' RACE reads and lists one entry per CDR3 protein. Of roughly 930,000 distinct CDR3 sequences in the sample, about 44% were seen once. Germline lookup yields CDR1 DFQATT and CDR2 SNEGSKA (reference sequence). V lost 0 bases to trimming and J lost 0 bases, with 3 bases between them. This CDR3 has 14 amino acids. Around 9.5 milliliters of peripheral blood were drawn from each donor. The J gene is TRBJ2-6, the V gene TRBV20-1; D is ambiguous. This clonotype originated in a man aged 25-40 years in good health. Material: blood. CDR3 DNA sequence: TGCAGTGCTAGAGAGGGCTCTGGGGCCAACGTCCTGACTTTC. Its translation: CSAREGSGANVLTF.